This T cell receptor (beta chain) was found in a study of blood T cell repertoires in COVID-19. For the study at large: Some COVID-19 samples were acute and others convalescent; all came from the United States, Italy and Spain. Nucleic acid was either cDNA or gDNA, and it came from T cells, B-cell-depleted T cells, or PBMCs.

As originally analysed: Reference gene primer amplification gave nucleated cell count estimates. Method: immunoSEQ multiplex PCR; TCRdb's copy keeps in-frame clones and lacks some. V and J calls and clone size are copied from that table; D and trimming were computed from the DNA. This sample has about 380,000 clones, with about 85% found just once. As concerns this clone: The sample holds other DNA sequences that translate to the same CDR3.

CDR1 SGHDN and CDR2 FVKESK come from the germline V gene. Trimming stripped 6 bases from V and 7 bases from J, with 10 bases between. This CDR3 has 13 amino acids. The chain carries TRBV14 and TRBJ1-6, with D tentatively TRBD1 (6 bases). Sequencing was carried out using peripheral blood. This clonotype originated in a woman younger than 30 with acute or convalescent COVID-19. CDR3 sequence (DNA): TGTGCCAGCAGTCTCAGGGGAAATTCACCCCTCCACTTT. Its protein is CASSLRGNSPLHF.